This T cell receptor (beta chain) comes out of a study of blood T cell repertoires in COVID-19. The wider study: Samples came from the United States, Italy and Spain, spanning acute and convalescent COVID-19. From T cells, B-cell-depleted T cells, or PBMCs came the material, which was cDNA or gDNA.

Clones were sequenced by immunoSEQ multiplex PCR, and TCRdb holds only the in-frame ones, with some missing. In the table there are 250,000 or so clones, 90% of which are singletons. This CDR3 has 12 amino acids. Trimming cost V 8 bases and J 5 bases; bases outside gene matches: 5. Germline lookup yields CDR1 KGHSH and CDR2 LQKENI. Patients of the Seattle cohort, enrolled during active infection, were followed longitudinally. The origin of this receptor is an older woman with COVID-19, enrolled during active disease. The sequencing input was peripheral blood. The rearrangement links TRBV18 to TRBJ2-5; TRBD1 aligns across 7 bases. This CDR3 is CASATGVETQYF. The CDR3 DNA is TGTGCCAGCGCAACAGGGGTGGAGACCCAGTACTTC.